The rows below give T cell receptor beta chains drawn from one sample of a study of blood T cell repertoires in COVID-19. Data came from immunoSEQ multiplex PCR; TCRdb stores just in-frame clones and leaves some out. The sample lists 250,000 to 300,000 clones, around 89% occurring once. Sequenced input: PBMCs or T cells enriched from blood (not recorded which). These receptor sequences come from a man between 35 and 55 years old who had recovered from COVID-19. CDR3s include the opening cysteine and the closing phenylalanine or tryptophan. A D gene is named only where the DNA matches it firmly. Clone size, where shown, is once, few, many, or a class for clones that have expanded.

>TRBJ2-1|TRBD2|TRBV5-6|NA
TGTGCCAGCAGCTTGGGACTAGCGGGGGGAGGCATTTTAAATGAGCAGTTCTTC
CASSLGLAGGGILNEQFF
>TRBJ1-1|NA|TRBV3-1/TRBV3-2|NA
TGTGCCAGCAGCCAACACAGGAACACTGAAGCTTTCTTT
CASSQHRNTEAFF
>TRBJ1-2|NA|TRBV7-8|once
TGTGCCAGCAGCTACCACGGACAGAATGGCTACACCTTC
CASSYHGQNGYTF
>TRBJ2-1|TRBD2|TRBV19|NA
TGTGCCAGTAGTAAAGGACTAGCGGGGACAAATGAGCAGTTCTTC
CASSKGLAGTNEQFF
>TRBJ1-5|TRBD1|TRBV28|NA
TGTGCCAGCAGTCGGACAGGGGACGGTCAGCCCCAGCATTTT
CASSRTGDGQPQHF
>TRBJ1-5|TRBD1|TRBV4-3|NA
TGCGCCAGCAGCCAAGGTCCCAGGGGGCTCGGGGAGCCCCAGCATTTT
CASSQGPRGLGEPQHF
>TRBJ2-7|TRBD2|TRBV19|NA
TGTGCCAGTAGTCTGAAAGCGGGAGACGGGAACGAGCAGTACTTC
CASSLKAGDGNEQYF
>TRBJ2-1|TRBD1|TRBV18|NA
TGTGCCAGCTCACCAGGCGCAGGGGGTTCCTACAATGAGCAGTTCTTC
CASSPGAGGSYNEQFF
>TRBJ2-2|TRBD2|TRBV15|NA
TGTGCCACCAGCGAGGGACTAGCGGGGATTGGCGGGGAGCTGTTTTTT
CATSEGLAGIGGELFF
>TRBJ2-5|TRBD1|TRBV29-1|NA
TGCAGCGCTGGGAGAGGGACAGCCACACGTCAAGAGACCCAGTACTTC
CSAGRGTATRQETQYF
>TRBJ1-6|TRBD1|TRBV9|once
TGTGCCAGCAGCCCTAAACAGGGGGGAGTTTATAATTCACCCCTCCACTTT
CASSPKQGGVYNSPLHF
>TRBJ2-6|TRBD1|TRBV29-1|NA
TGCAGCGTTGATGGACAGGGGGCGCGTGGGGCCAACGTCCTGACTTTC
CSVDGQGARGANVLTF
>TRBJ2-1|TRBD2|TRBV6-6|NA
TGTGCCAGCAGTCCCCGGAATCTAGCGGGCAAGGTCAATGAGCAGTTCTTC
CASSPRNLAGKVNEQFF
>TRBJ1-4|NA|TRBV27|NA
TGTGCCAGCAGTCCTCTAAGTGAAAAACTGTTTTTT
CASSPLSEKLFF
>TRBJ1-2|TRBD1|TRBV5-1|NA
TGCGCCAGCAGCTTGACCGGACAGGAAGACTATGGCTACACCTTC
CASSLTGQEDYGYTF
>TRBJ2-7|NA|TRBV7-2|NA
TGTGCCAGCAGCTTGGAGCAGGGGTACTACGAGCAGTACTTC
CASSLEQGYYEQYF
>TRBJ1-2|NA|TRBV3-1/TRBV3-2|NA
TGTGCCAGCAAAGACCGGGGATCTCCTAACTATGGCTACACCTTC
CASKDRGSPNYGYTF
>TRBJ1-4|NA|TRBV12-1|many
TGTGCCAGCCAACACCTCACCCCGCTGCGGAGCGAAAAACTGTTTTTT
CASQHLTPLRSEKLFF
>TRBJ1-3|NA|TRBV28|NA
TGTGCCAGCTCCGGTCGTCGGGTAGGAAACACCATATATTTT
CASSGRRVGNTIYF
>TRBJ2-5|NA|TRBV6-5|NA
TGTGCCAGCAGTACGCGGGGACAGTCCTTCGAGACCCAGTACTTC
CASSTRGQSFETQYF
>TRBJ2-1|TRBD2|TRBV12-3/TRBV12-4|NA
TGTGCCAGCATTGCTAGCGGGATCAATGAGCAGTTCTTC
CASIASGINEQFF
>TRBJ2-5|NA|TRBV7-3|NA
TGTGCCAGCAGCCCGCAGACTAGAGGTGGTCAAGAGACCCAGTACTTC
CASSPQTRGGQETQYF
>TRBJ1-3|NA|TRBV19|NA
TGTGCCAGTAGTATACAGGGGCCGAGCTCTGGAAACACCATATATTTT
CASSIQGPSSGNTIYF
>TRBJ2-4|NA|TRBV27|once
TGTGCCAGCTCGGCGGTAGCCCTAGCCAAAAACATTCAGTACTTC
CASSAVALAKNIQYF
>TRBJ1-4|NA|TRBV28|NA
TGTGCCAGCAGGGGTCCGGGAAGAAGTAATGAAAAACTGTTTTTT
CASRGPGRSNEKLFF
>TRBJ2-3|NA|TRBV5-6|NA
TGTGCCAGCAGCTTGGTCTCTGTTACGCAGTATTTT
CASSLVSVTQYF
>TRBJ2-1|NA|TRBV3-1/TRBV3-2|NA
TGTGCCAGCAGCCAAGGTAGTCTAGCGTACAATGAGCAGTTCTTC
CASSQGSLAYNEQFF
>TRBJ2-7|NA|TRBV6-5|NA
TGTGCCAGCAGTACCTACGACGAGCAGTACTTC
CASSTYDEQYF
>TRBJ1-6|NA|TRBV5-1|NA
TGCGCCAGCAGCCTGCGAGGACGGAGGGACGATTCACCCCTCCACTTT
CASSLRGRRDDSPLHF
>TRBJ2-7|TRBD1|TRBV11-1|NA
TGTGCCAGCAGCTTGGGGGACAGGGGACTCTACGAGCAGTACTTC
CASSLGDRGLYEQYF
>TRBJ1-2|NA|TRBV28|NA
TGTGCCAGCAGTTCTGACAGAAAGGGCTACACCTTC
CASSSDRKGYTF
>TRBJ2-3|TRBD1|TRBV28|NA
TGTGCCAGCAGTTTAGTCTCTAGGGGGCTCAGAACAGATACGCAGTATTTT
CASSLVSRGLRTDTQYF
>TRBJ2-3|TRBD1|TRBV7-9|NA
TGTGCCAGCAGCCCAGGGACAGGGGGCTTAGGAGATACGCAGTATTTT
CASSPGTGGLGDTQYF
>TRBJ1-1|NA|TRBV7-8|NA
TGTGCCAGCAGCTTCTACGGGACACAGAACACTGAAGCTTTCTTT
CASSFYGTQNTEAFF
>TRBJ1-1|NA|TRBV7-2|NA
TGTGCCAGCAGACCGCGTCCGGTGAACACTGAAGCTTTCTTT
CASRPRPVNTEAFF
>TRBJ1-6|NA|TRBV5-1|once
TGCGCCAGCAGCCCAGGACGGGGAGTCAATTCACCCCTCCACTTT
CASSPGRGVNSPLHF
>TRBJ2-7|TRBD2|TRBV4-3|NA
TGCGCCAGCAGCCAAGAAACACCACTAGCGGGGGTATTCTACGAGCAGTACTTC
CASSQETPLAGVFYEQYF
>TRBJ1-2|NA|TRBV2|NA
TGTGCCAGCAGTATCACCGGGACACCAAATCTTGGCTACACCTTC
CASSITGTPNLGYTF
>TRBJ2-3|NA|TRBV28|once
TGTGCCAGCAGGGAGGGAGGTCCAGATACGCAGTATTTT
CASREGGPDTQYF